The 25 T cell receptor beta chains below come from one sample, sequenced in a study of cytomegalovirus exposure and HLA in healthy donors. PCR employed 60 Vbeta and 13 Jbeta primers. The method was immunoSEQ multiplex PCR; TCRdb's version includes in-frame clones alone and lacks a portion of them. The sample has about 250,000 clones; around 66% are singletons. The sequenced material came from PBMCs. The origin of the receptors is a female donor in good health and CMV-seronegative.

The CDR3 sequence is CASSLGGTGWSSYEQYF. The CDR3 bases are TGTGCCAGCAGTTTAGGCGGGACAGGGTGGAGCTCCTACGAGCAGTACTTC. The V call is TRBV28, the J call TRBJ2-7; TRBD1 matches at 9 bases. The CDR3 has 17 amino acids. The junction had 8 bases not matched to a gene; V was cut back by 2 bases and J by 0 bases. Germline-derived CDR1 and CDR2 are MDHEN and SYDVKM. The complete variable domain, with remaining parts taken from reference TRBV28 and TRBJ2-7, reads DVKVTQSSRYLVKRTGEKVFLECVQDMDHENMFWYRQDPGLGLRLIYFSYDVKMKEKGDIPEGYSVSREKKERFSLILESASTNQTSMYLCASSLGGTGWSSYEQYFGPGTRLTVT.

V gene TRBV6-5 combines with J gene TRBJ2-1; 8 nucleotides line up with TRBD1. Looked up from germline, CDR1 is MNHEY and CDR2 is SVGAGI. V lost 7 bases and J lost 2; bases outside the gene matches: 4. This CDR3 comprises 14 residues. CDR3 in amino acids: CASNQQGAYNEQFF. For the CDR3, the DNA is TGTGCCAGCAACCAACAGGGGGCCTACAATGAGCAGTTCTTC.

V usage is TRBV6-4 and J usage is TRBJ2-3; 7 nucleotides agree with TRBD2. Germline V gene data show CDR1 as MRHNA and CDR2 as SNTAGT. With 5 bases clipped from V and 0 bases from J, the junction kept 14 bases outside the gene matches. The CDR3 has 18 amino acids. CDR3 residues: CASSPDELAVPSTDTQYF. In DNA, the CDR3 is TGTGCCAGCAGTCCCGACGAGCTAGCGGTCCCAAGCACAGATACGCAGTATTTT.

This chain joins TRBV4-2 and TRBJ2-6; D might be TRBD1 (5 bases). From germline, CDR1 is LGHNA and CDR2 YNFKEQ. CDR3 size: 19 residues. Trimming removed 0 bases from V and 0 bases from J, with 15 bases in between. The CDR3 sequence: CASSQDITLGASGANVLTF. The CDR3 bases are TGTGCCAGCAGCCAAGATATAACCCTTGGGGCCTCTGGGGCCAACGTCCTGACTTTC.

This clone was observed a handful of times. The chain recombines TRBV27 with TRBJ2-1, with TRBD2 matching 13 bases. Germline V lookup: CDR1 MNHEY, CDR2 SMNVEV (reference sequence). The CDR3 spans 17 residues. V lost 4 bases to trimming and J lost 6 bases; unmatched junction nucleotides: 9. Here the CDR3 reads CASSSGLAGRTSNEQFF. The CDR3 DNA reads TGTGCCAGCAGTTCGGGACTAGCGGGGAGGACATCCAATGAGCAGTTCTTC.

The J gene is TRBJ2-5, the V gene TRBV11-3, with D perhaps TRBD2 (6 bases). Trimming cost V 5 bases and J 4 bases, with 17 bases left between them. The CDR3 is 15 amino acids. The germline gives CDR1 SGHNT, CDR2 YENEEA. This CDR3 is CASSLDRRGRETQYF. In DNA form, the CDR3 reads TGTGCCAGCAGCCTCGATAGGCGGGGACGAGAGACCCAGTACTTC.

J is TRBJ2-5 and V is TRBV4-1, with TRBD2 as a possible D gene (5 bases). V was pared by 0 bases and J by 5 bases, with 13 bases between. The CDR3 spans 15 residues. The V gene's germline CDR1 is MGHRA and CDR2 YSYEKL. The CDR3 DNA reads TGCGCCAGCAGCCAAGACAGTCGTAGGAGGGAGACCCAGTACTTC. It specifies CASSQDSRRRETQYF.

J is TRBJ2-5 and V is TRBV6-5; the match to TRBD1 covers 11 bases. TRBJ2-7 explains the end of the DNA better; the J call may be wrong. CDR3 length: 13 residues. CDR1 and CDR2 from the germline V gene are MNHEY and SVGAGI. CDR3 loop: CATRDRGIYEQYF. The CDR3 nucleotides read TGTGCCACCCGGGACAGGGGGATCTACGAGCAGTACTTC.

V gene TRBV9 combines with J gene TRBJ2-5; 7 nucleotides match TRBD1. The CDR3 sequence is 16 residues long. The ends lost 3 bases at V and 2 bases at J; junction bases unmatched: 10. Germline values: CDR1 SGDLS, CDR2 YYNGEE. CDR3 bases: TGTGCCAGCAGCGATGGGGACAGACCGCCGCAAGAGACCCAGTACTTC. Translated: CASSDGDRPPQETQYF.

The chain joins TRBV21-1 to TRBJ2-1; the table's TRBD2 call for D was not verified on the DNA. TRBV21-1 is annotated as a pseudogene. CDR3 size: 19 residues. CDR3 region: CASSSSEGLAGVSYNEQFF. CDR3 in DNA: TGTGCCAGCAGCTCCAGCGAGGGACTAGCGGGAGTCTCCTACAATGAGCAGTTCTTC.

The rearrangement links TRBV6-1 to TRBJ2-7, with 10 bases identical to TRBD1. Germline loops: CDR1 MNHNS, CDR2 SASEGT. V shed 6 bases and J 0 bases; nucleotides not matched to a gene: 8. This CDR3 region has 16 residues. CDR3 amino acids: CASSEPGQGSSYEQYF. The CDR3 coding sequence is TGTGCCAGCAGCGAACCGGGACAGGGGTCCTCCTACGAGCAGTACTTC.

The chain links TRBV6-1 to TRBJ2-7, with 7 bases aligning to TRBD1. CDR1 and CDR2 from the germline V gene are MNHNS and SASEGT. V gave up 3 bases and J gave up 2 bases; unmatched junction bases: 10. The CDR3 loop spans 16 amino acids. The CDR3 sequence is CASSDPLDRPTYEQYF. CDR3 DNA: TGTGCCAGCAGTGACCCTCTGGACAGGCCTACCTACGAGCAGTACTTC.

The V gene is TRBV12-5, the J gene TRBJ1-1, with D possibly matching TRBD1 (6 bases). V was trimmed by 1 base and J by 0 bases, leaving 9 bases between them. Germline CDR1 reads LGHNT; CDR2 reads FRNRAP. The CDR3 loop spans 15 amino acids. DNA of the CDR3: TGTGCTAGTGGTTTGGACAGGGTCATGAACACTGAAGCTTTCTTT. This gives the protein CASGLDRVMNTEAFF.

The chain has TRBV5-1 and TRBJ2-1, with 10 bases matching TRBD2. The CDR3 spans 16 residues. Looked up from germline, CDR1 is SGHRS and CDR2 is YFSETQ. V gave up 0 bases and J gave up 3 bases; unmatched junction bases: 3. CDR3 region: CASSLEASGSYNEQFF. In DNA form, the CDR3 reads TGCGCCAGCAGCTTGGAGGCTAGCGGGAGCTACAATGAGCAGTTCTTC. The whole variable domain, filled in from reference TRBV5-1 and TRBJ2-1, reads KAGVTQTPRYLIKTRGQQVTLSCSPISGHRSVSWYQQTPGQGLQFLFEYFSETQRNKGNFPGRFSGRQFSNSRSEMNVSTLELGDSALYLCASSLEASGSYNEQFFGPGTRLTVL.

The genes are TRBV20-1 and TRBJ2-7; D not resolved. The CDR3 runs to 11 residues. The germline V gene encodes CDR1 DFQATT and CDR2 SNEGSKA (reference sequence). Trimming took off 3 bases at V and 7 bases at J, with 10 bases between the two ends. The CDR3 sequence: CSASTTPEQYF. CDR3 nucleotide sequence: TGCAGTGCTAGCACCACTCCAGAGCAGTACTTC.

This rearrangement joins TRBV6-6 to TRBJ2-7; D perhaps matches TRBD1 (5 bases). The CDR3 extends over 15 amino acids. The V end was cut by 2 bases, the J end by 0 bases, with 11 bases between. In germline, CDR1 is MNHNY, CDR2 SVGAGI (reference sequence). In DNA, the CDR3 is TGTGCCAGCAGTTACGCGGCAGACAGCTCCTACGAGCAGTACTTC. Its protein is CASSYAADSSYEQYF.

This clone was recorded once. This chain links TRBV5-6 with TRBJ1-6; possibly TRBD1 for D (6 bases). This CDR3 region has 15 residues. The germline V gene has CDR1 SGHDT and CDR2 YYEEEE. Trimming removed 5 bases from V and 4 bases from J, with 13 bases in between. The CDR3 loop is CASSSGQTYNSPLHF. The CDR3 DNA reads TGTGCCAGCAGTTCCGGACAGACTTATAATTCACCCCTCCACTTT.

The V and J genes are TRBV15 and TRBJ2-7, with TRBD2 matching 9 bases. The CDR3 is 16 amino acids. V lost 0 bases to trimming and J lost 2 bases; unmatched junction nucleotides: 5. CDR1 is LNHNV and CDR2 is YYDKDF in the germline V gene (reference sequence). CDR3 sequence reads: CATSRDRAGGPYEQYF. The CDR3 coding sequence is TGTGCCACCAGCAGAGATAGGGCGGGAGGGCCCTACGAGCAGTACTTC.

The chain recombines TRBV9 with TRBJ1-2; D ambiguous. Germline CDR1 and CDR2: SGDLS and YYNGEE. V lost 8 bases and J lost 2, with 19 bases in between. The CDR3 runs to 15 residues. CDR3 bases: TGTGCCAGTTCGTCTGTTCTCTGGGCGAACTATGGCTACACCTTC. Amino acid sequence: CASSSVLWANYGYTF. Complete variable domain (other parts from reference TRBV9 and TRBJ1-2): DSGVTQTPKHLITATGQRVTLRCSPRSGDLSVYWYQQSLDQGLQFLIQYYNGEERAKGNILERFSAQQFPDLHSELNLSSLELGDSALYFCASSSVLWANYGYTFGSGTRLTVV.

The V call is TRBV30, the J call TRBJ2-6, with D unresolved. The ends were cut back, 5 bases at V and 2 bases at J, with 7 bases in the middle. CDR3 size: 13 residues. In germline, CDR1 is GTSNPN, CDR2 SVGIG (reference sequence). As DNA, the CDR3 is TGTGCCTGGGATCGAGCTGGGGCCAACGTCCTGACTTTC. This encodes CAWDRAGANVLTF.

The chain recombines TRBV6-6 with TRBJ1-1, with 7 bases identical to TRBD1. V shed 4 bases, J shed 4 bases, and the junction held 6 bases outside the gene matches. This CDR3 spans 14 amino acids. Germline CDR1 reads MNHNY; CDR2 reads SVGAGI (reference sequence). The CDR3, as DNA: TGTGCCAGCAGTTCGGGACAGCCGAGCACTGAAGCTTTCTTT. It encodes CASSSGQPSTEAFF.

This clone occurred a few times. The rearrangement uses TRBV6-5 and TRBJ2-7; 7 nucleotides agree with TRBD2. This CDR3 has 15 residues. V trimming: 2 bases; J trimming: 6 bases; junction bases outside the gene matches: 10. Germline CDR1 MNHEY, CDR2 SVGAGI. For the CDR3, the DNA is TGTGCCAGCAGTTACGGAGCGGGGTTATCCCCCGAGCAGTACTTC. It yields the protein CASSYGAGLSPEQYF.

The V and J genes are TRBV15 and TRBJ1-2; D not resolved. Trimming cost V 0 bases and J 4 bases, with 18 bases left between them. The CDR3 sequence is 17 residues long. Germline loops: CDR1 LNHNV, CDR2 YYDKDF (reference sequence). The CDR3 sequence: CATSRDIGLSSAYGYTF. DNA for the CDR3: TGTGCCACCAGCAGAGACATTGGACTGTCTTCCGCCTATGGCTACACCTTC.

This clone was detected only once. The genes are TRBV5-1 and TRBJ1-6; TRBD1 agrees at 8 bases. V shed 4 bases, J shed 10 bases, and the junction held 10 bases outside the gene matches. The V gene's germline CDR1 is SGHRS and CDR2 YFSETQ. CDR3 size: 15 residues. The CDR3 reads CASSLTGVGESPLHF. CDR3 nucleotide sequence: TGCGCCAGCAGCCTGACAGGGGTCGGAGAATCACCCCTCCACTTT. The variable domain in full, with the rest retrieved from reference TRBV5-1 and TRBJ1-6, is KAGVTQTPRYLIKTRGQQVTLSCSPISGHRSVSWYQQTPGQGLQFLFEYFSETQRNKGNFPGRFSGRQFSNSRSEMNVSTLELGDSALYLCASSLTGVGESPLHFGNGTRLTVT.

This chain links TRBV7-7 with TRBJ2-5; 8 nucleotides line up with TRBD2. The CDR3 covers 15 residues. CDR1 is SSHAT and CDR2 is FNYEAQ in the germline V gene (reference sequence). After removal of 2 bases from V and 5 bases from J, the junction contained 7 bases not matched to a gene. CDR3: CASSLSGGLGETQYF. Written as DNA, the CDR3 is TGTGCCAGCAGCTTATCGGGGGGGCTCGGGGAGACCCAGTACTTC.